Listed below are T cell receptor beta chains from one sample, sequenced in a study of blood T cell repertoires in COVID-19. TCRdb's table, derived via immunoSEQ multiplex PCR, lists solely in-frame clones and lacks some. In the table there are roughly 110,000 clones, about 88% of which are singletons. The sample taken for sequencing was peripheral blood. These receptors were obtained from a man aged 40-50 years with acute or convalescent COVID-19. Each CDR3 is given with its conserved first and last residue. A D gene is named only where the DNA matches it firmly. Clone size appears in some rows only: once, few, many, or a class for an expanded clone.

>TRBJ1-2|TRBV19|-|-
TGTGCCAGTAGTCGTGGGTCAGGGACTAACTATGGCTACACCTTC
CASSRGSGTNYGYTF
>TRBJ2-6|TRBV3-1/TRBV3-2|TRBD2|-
TGTGCCAGCAGCCAAGTGACGGCGGGGGGGCCACAATCTGGGGCCAACGTCCTGACTTTC
CASSQVTAGGPQSGANVLTF
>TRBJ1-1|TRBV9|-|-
TGTGCCAGCAGCGTAGTGGAGGGTACTGAAGCTTTCTTT
CASSVVEGTEAFF
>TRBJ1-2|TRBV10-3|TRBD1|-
TGTGCCATCAGAGGACAGGGGGCAACTACCTATGGCTACACCTTC
CAIRGQGATTYGYTF
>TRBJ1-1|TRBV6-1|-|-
TGTGCCAGCAGTGACAAAACAGAGAACACTGAAGCTTTCTTT
CASSDKTENTEAFF
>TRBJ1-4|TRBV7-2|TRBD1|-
TGTGCCAGCAGCACCTTTCCGGGACAGTATAATGAAAAACTGTTTTTT
CASSTFPGQYNEKLFF
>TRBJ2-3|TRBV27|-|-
TGTGCCAGCAGCCCCCTAGGAGATACGCAGTATTTT
CASSPLGDTQYF
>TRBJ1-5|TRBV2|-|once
TGTGCCAGCAGTGCCCAGGGGAATGGGCCCCAGCATTTT
CASSAQGNGPQHF
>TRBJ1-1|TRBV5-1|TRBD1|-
TGCGCCAGCAGCTTGGCCGGGACAGGGGCCGGGAACACTGAAGCTTTCTTT
CASSLAGTGAGNTEAFF
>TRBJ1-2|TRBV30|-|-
TGTGCCTGGAGTCGACTAAATTATGGCTACACCTTC
CAWSRLNYGYTF
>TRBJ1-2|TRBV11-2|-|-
TGTGCCAGCAGCTCCGGGAGGACAGCTAACTATGGCTACACCTTC
CASSSGRTANYGYTF